The entry below gives a single T cell receptor (beta chain) sequence along with its context. Its cognate antigen is unknown. These data belong to a study of response to subunit inactivated influenza vaccine. General study points: That few new T cells are recruited by each seasonal influenza vaccination was the authors' suggestion.

Trimming took 1 base from V and 1 from J; bases not matched to a gene: 6. CDR1 is SGHTA, CDR2 FQGTGA, per germline. The CDR3 totals 16 residues. TCRdb recomputed calls from the RT-PCR reads with MiXCR, one row per CDR3 protein. Here the sample spans 500,000 or so distinct CDR3 sequences, roughly 11% being singletons. The chain employs TRBV7-3 and TRBJ2-5; 7 bases agree with TRBD1. Material: PBMCs from blood, obtained about 6 weeks after vaccination. The sequence was obtained from a man aged 45-65 years who received an inactivated influenza vaccine. The CDR3 region has the DNA TGTGCCAGCAGCTTAAGAGGGGGCGATATCCAAGAGACCCAGTACTTC. Protein product: CASSLRGGDIQETQYF.